The 31 T cell receptor beta chains below all came from one sample that was sequenced in a study of blood T cell repertoires in COVID-19. The assay was immunoSEQ multiplex PCR, and TCRdb's table has in-frame clones only and misses some. The profile shows roughly 150,000 clones, around 82% of them singletons. Sequenced input: peripheral blood. Every receptor here comes from a man in his fifties or sixties with active or convalescent COVID-19.

The J gene is TRBJ2-7, the V gene TRBV28; 10 nucleotides line up with TRBD2. Germline V gene sequence: CDR1 MDHEN, CDR2 SYDVKM. CDR3 length equals 14 residues. Trimming removed 7 bases from V and 6 bases from J; junction bases left unmatched: 9. The CDR3 DNA reads TGTGCCAGCATCCTAAGCGGGAGGGTAGGCGAGCAGTACTTC. Amino acids: CASILSGRVGEQYF.

The rearrangement joins TRBV3-1 (or the pseudogene TRBV3-2) to TRBJ2-3, with a possible D match to TRBD2 (6 bases). There are 15 residues in the CDR3. CDR1 is LGHDT, CDR2 YNNKEL, per germline (reference sequence). V was clipped by 3 bases and J by 0 bases, with 10 bases between them. The CDR3: CASSQGLASTDTQYF. Written as DNA, the CDR3 is TGTGCCAGCAGCCAGGGACTGGCTAGCACAGATACGCAGTATTTT.

The rearrangement uses TRBV19 and TRBJ2-4; 10 nucleotides align to TRBD1. The germline CDR1 and CDR2 sequences are LNHDA and SQIVND (reference sequence). The V segment lost 5 bases and the J segment 6 bases; nucleotides outside the gene matches: 4. This CDR3 has 14 amino acids. The CDR3 loop reads CASSLRDRGNIQYF. The CDR3 nucleotides are TGTGCCAGTAGTCTACGGGACAGGGGAAACATTCAGTACTTC.

This clone showed up just once. The V gene is TRBV6-5, the J gene TRBJ1-5; D remains unclear. This CDR3 has 13 residues. V was clipped by 6 bases and J by 0 bases, with 6 bases between them. Germline CDR1 is MNHEY and CDR2 is SVGAGI. CDR3 DNA sequence: TGTGCCAGCAGAGGAGGTAGCAATCAGCCCCAGCATTTT. Protein: CASRGGSNQPQHF.

This chain uses TRBV5-1 with TRBJ1-3; D might be TRBD1 (5 bases). This CDR3 is 15 amino acids long. V was pared by 0 bases and J by 2 bases, with 9 bases between. Germline V lookup: CDR1 SGHRS, CDR2 YFSETQ. The CDR3 loop reads CASSLGGLAGNTIYF. CDR3 DNA: TGCGCCAGCAGCTTGGGGGGCCTCGCTGGAAACACCATATATTTT.

The chain employs TRBV5-1 and TRBJ2-1, with D possibly matching TRBD1 (5 bases). Per the germline V gene, CDR1 is SGHRS and CDR2 is YFSETQ. The CDR3 runs 16 residues. V was cut by 0 bases and J by 0 bases, with 10 bases left in between. The CDR3 DNA is TGCGCCAGCAGCTTGGCCATAGACAGCTCCTACAATGAGCAGTTCTTC. Protein sequence: CASSLAIDSSYNEQFF.

Only a few counts were recorded for this clone. This chain connects TRBV5-1 to TRBJ2-7; 7 bases fit TRBD1. CDR3 length: 15 residues. Germline loops: CDR1 SGHRS, CDR2 YFSETQ. V lost 0 bases to trimming and J lost 5 bases; unmatched junction nucleotides: 8. In DNA, the CDR3 is TGCGCCAGCAGCTTGGGCCAGACAGGGTTGCACGAGCAGTACTTC. It codes for CASSLGQTGLHEQYF.

The V gene is TRBV7-2, the J gene TRBJ2-3, with D possibly being TRBD2 (6 bases). Germline CDR1 SGHTA, CDR2 FQGNSA. This CDR3 is built from 16 residues. With 5 bases removed from V and 2 bases from J, the gap between germline ends came to 17 bases. The CDR3 DNA is TGTGCCAGCAGCCCCCGGGGGAGCGTCCCCACAGATACGCAGTATTTT. It codes for CASSPRGSVPTDTQYF.

The chain joins TRBV5-1 to TRBJ2-1; 8 positions match TRBD2. The CDR3 is 15 amino acids. Trimming removed 2 bases from V and 5 bases from J; junction bases left unmatched: 6. The V gene's germline CDR1 is SGHRS and CDR2 YFSETQ. This CDR3 is CASSLRVAGNNEQFF. DNA for the CDR3: TGCGCCAGCAGCTTACGGGTAGCGGGGAACAATGAGCAGTTCTTC.

J is TRBJ2-3 and V is TRBV6-2 or TRBV6-3; the D is unclear. There are 12 residues in the CDR3. CDR1 and CDR2 from the germline V gene are MNHEY and SVGEGT. The V gene lost 6 bases and the J gene lost 0 bases, with 4 bases spanning the gap. DNA for the CDR3: TGTGCCAGCAGCGTAAGCACAGATACGCAGTATTTT. Its protein is CASSVSTDTQYF.

This chain joins TRBV10-2 and TRBJ1-5; 10 bases map to TRBD1. CDR1 WSHSY and CDR2 SAAADI come from the germline V gene. This CDR3 contains 15 residues. V lost 5 bases, J lost 2 bases, and 3 bases stayed unmatched. The CDR3 sequence is CASSPGTGGNQPQHF. The CDR3 region has the DNA TGCGCCAGCAGTCCCGGGACAGGGGGCAATCAGCCCCAGCATTTT.

V gene TRBV4-1 combines with J gene TRBJ1-4, with D perhaps TRBD1 (5 bases). The CDR3 covers 16 residues. Deletions cut 0 bases from V and 7 bases from J, with 15 bases between. Looked up from germline, CDR1 is MGHRA and CDR2 is YSYEKL. This CDR3 reads CASSQDPRGEGEKLFF. The CDR3 DNA reads TGCGCCAGCAGCCAAGACCCCCGGGGGGAGGGTGAAAAACTGTTTTTT.

The V and J genes are TRBV19 and TRBJ2-7, with D possibly matching TRBD2 (5 bases). CDR1 LNHDA and CDR2 SQIVND come from the germline V gene (reference sequence). Trimming shortened V by 11 bases and J by 1 base, and 15 bases separated the two germline ends. The CDR3 loop spans 13 amino acids. DNA of the CDR3: TGTGCCCGAAGAGGGTGGAGATCCTACGAGCAGTACTTC. It is translated as CARRGWRSYEQYF.

The chain links TRBV7-2 to TRBJ2-1; TRBD2 matches at 9 bases. The CDR3 totals 14 residues. V lost 7 bases to trimming and J lost 5 bases; unmatched junction nucleotides: 6. Germline lookup yields CDR1 SGHTA and CDR2 FQGNSA. DNA for the CDR3: TGTGCCAGCACACTAGCGGGCATTGACAATGAGCAGTTCTTC. Translated: CASTLAGIDNEQFF. The variable domain in full, completed from reference TRBV7-2 and TRBJ2-1, reads GAGVSQSPSNKVTEKGKDVELRCDPISGHTALYWYRQSLGQGLEFLIYFQGNSAPDKSGLPSDRFSAERTGGSVSTLTIQRTQQEDSAVYLCASTLAGIDNEQFFGPGTRLTVL.

V and J are TRBV7-2 and TRBJ2-1, with D possibly matching TRBD2 (5 bases). The CDR3 contains 15 residues. CDR1 and CDR2 from the germline V gene are SGHTA and FQGNSA. V gave up 5 bases and J gave up 10 bases, with 21 bases separating them. The CDR3 sequence: CASSPDLYPPSEQFF. The CDR3, as DNA: TGTGCCAGCAGCCCGGACTTGTACCCCCCTTCGGAGCAGTTCTTC.

V and J are TRBV2 and TRBJ2-7; 9 nucleotides line up with TRBD2. The CDR3 is made up of 14 amino acids. J lost 0 bases, V lost 7 bases, and 4 bases had no gene match. Germline CDR1 and CDR2: SNHLY and FYNNEI. DNA of the CDR3: TGTGCCAGCATGCTAGCGGGGACCTCCTACGAGCAGTACTTC. This codes for CASMLAGTSYEQYF.

The chain has TRBV19 and TRBJ2-1; 12 bases line up with TRBD2. V shed 4 bases and J 8 bases; nucleotides not matched to a gene: 18. The V gene's germline CDR1 is LNHDA and CDR2 SQIVND (reference sequence). This CDR3 is built from 19 residues. CDR3 in amino acids: CASSRETSGGGWFGDEQFF. The CDR3 coding sequence is TGTGCCAGTAGTAGGGAGACTAGCGGGGGTGGATGGTTTGGCGATGAGCAGTTCTTC.

The rearrangement links TRBV4-1 to TRBJ2-2; maybe TRBD2 (6 bases). CDR3 length: 14 residues. Looked up from germline, CDR1 is MGHRA and CDR2 is YSYEKL. Trimming took 1 base from V and 5 from J, leaving 8 bases between them. The CDR3 sequence is CASSQGGETGELFF. The CDR3 DNA sequence: TGCGCCAGCAGCCAAGGGGGGGAGACCGGGGAGCTGTTTTTT.

The chain recombines TRBV24-1 with TRBJ1-5, with TRBD1 as a possible D gene (6 bases). Germline CDR1 KGHDR, CDR2 SFDVKD. V gave up 8 bases and J gave up 0 bases, with 10 bases separating them. The CDR3 loop spans 14 amino acids. CDR3 nucleotides: TGTGCCACCACGGACAGTGATAGCAATCAGCCCCAGCATTTT. Translation gives CATTDSDSNQPQHF.

The table lists this clone with a count of one. The chain employs TRBV5-1 and TRBJ1-6; 9 bases map to TRBD1. The CDR3 has 15 residues. V shed 7 bases, J shed 9 bases, and the junction held 11 bases outside the gene matches. CDR1 is SGHRS and CDR2 is YFSETQ in the germline V gene. CDR3: CASGMGQGTSSPLHF. The CDR3 nucleotides read TGCGCCAGCGGTATGGGACAGGGTACGAGTTCACCCCTCCACTTT.

The V and J genes are TRBV6-5 and TRBJ2-7, with 7 bases fitting TRBD1. This CDR3 has 14 residues. The V segment lost 6 bases and the J segment 2 bases; nucleotides outside the gene matches: 7. Germline V lookup: CDR1 MNHEY, CDR2 SVGAGI. CDR3 coding DNA: TGTGCCAGCAGGACGGGACAGTCAACCTACGAGCAGTACTTC. Its protein product is CASRTGQSTYEQYF.

The genes are TRBV28 and TRBJ2-1, with TRBD2 as a possible D gene (5 bases). Germline assignment: CDR1 MDHEN and CDR2 SYDVKM. V lost 6 bases and J 1 base, leaving 10 bases between the germline ends. The CDR3 is 14 amino acids. Written as DNA, the CDR3 is TGTGCCAGCAGCGGACTGGGATCCTACAATGAGCAGTTCTTC. As protein: CASSGLGSYNEQFF.

The DNA of the CDR3 is TGCGAGGGCGGAACCTCCTACGAGCAGTACTTC. As protein: CEGGTSYEQYF. This chain connects TRBV29-1 to TRBJ2-7, with D perhaps TRBD2 (5 bases). The CDR3 is 11 residues long. Germline values: CDR1 SQVTM, CDR2 ANQGSEA.

The CDR3: CASSLRGSYEQYF. The CDR3 DNA follows: TGTGCCAGCAGCTTGCGGGGATCCTACGAGCAGTACTTC. The chain carries TRBV5-4 and TRBJ2-7, with D possibly matching TRBD2 (5 bases). This CDR3 region has 13 residues. The ends were cut back, 1 base at V and 1 base at J, with 6 bases in the middle. Germline-derived CDR1 and CDR2 are SGHNT and YYREEE (reference sequence).

For the CDR3, the DNA is TGTGCCAGCAGTGCTGGAGGGGCGGTCTACGAGCAGTACTTC. This encodes CASSAGGAVYEQYF. The chain links TRBV28 to TRBJ2-7; the D gene is possibly TRBD2 (6 bases). V lost 5 bases and J lost 3, with 14 bases in between. This CDR3 is 14 amino acids long. CDR1 is MDHEN, CDR2 SYDVKM, per germline.

This clone was seen a single time. V gene TRBV2 combines with J gene TRBJ2-2; 10 positions match TRBD1. V was clipped by 3 bases and J by 6 bases; unmatched bases: 4. Per germline, CDR1 SNHLY and CDR2 FYNNEI. This CDR3 region has 15 residues. The CDR3 sequence is CASSERTGGSGELFF. DNA for the CDR3: TGTGCCAGCAGTGAGAGGACAGGGGGTTCCGGGGAGCTGTTTTTT.

The J gene is TRBJ2-3, the V gene TRBV5-6; TRBD2 matches 10 bases. This CDR3 has 17 amino acids. The V gene end was trimmed by 5 bases and the J gene end by 2 bases; junction bases not matched to a gene: 11. Germline CDR1 SGHDT, CDR2 YYEEEE. The CDR3 here is CASRDWGTSEPTDTQYF. The CDR3 nucleotides read TGTGCCAGCAGGGATTGGGGGACTAGCGAGCCCACAGATACGCAGTATTTT.

The chain joins TRBV19 to TRBJ2-5; 7 bases match TRBD2. This CDR3 has 15 residues. Germline V gives CDR1 LNHDA, CDR2 SQIVND (reference sequence). With V trimmed by 6 bases and J by 5 bases, 12 bases remained unmatched. As DNA, the CDR3 is TGTGCCAGTAGCCCGATGGGAGGGGTGGGGGAGACCCAGTACTTC. Translated, it gives CASSPMGGVGETQYF.

V is TRBV5-1 and J is TRBJ2-2, with 10 bases identical to TRBD2. V was clipped by 0 bases and J by 6 bases; unmatched bases: 5. Per germline, CDR1 SGHRS and CDR2 YFSETQ. The CDR3 spans 16 residues. The CDR3 here is CASSLGASGRSGELFF. The CDR3 DNA sequence: TGCGCCAGCAGCTTGGGGGCTAGCGGGAGATCCGGGGAGCTGTTTTTT.

V gene TRBV3-1 (or the pseudogene TRBV3-2) combines with J gene TRBJ2-3; D might be TRBD1 (5 bases). Germline CDR1 reads LGHDT; CDR2 reads YNNKEL (reference sequence). The germline V and J ends were trimmed by 4 bases and 2 bases, with 7 bases remaining between them. CDR3 length: 13 residues. CDR3 nucleotide sequence: TGTGCCAGCAGCCCAGGGTTCACAGATACGCAGTATTTT. Protein product: CASSPGFTDTQYF.

The chain couples TRBV19 to TRBJ2-1; possible D gene TRBD1, 5 bases. Germline assignment: CDR1 LNHDA and CDR2 SQIVND (reference sequence). The CDR3 is made up of 15 amino acids. The germline V and J ends were trimmed by 1 base and 7 bases, with 14 bases remaining between them. This CDR3 is CASSIGRAGRNEQFF. The CDR3, as DNA: TGTGCCAGTAGTATAGGCAGGGCTGGAAGGAATGAGCAGTTCTTC.